These T cell receptor beta chains were read from a single sample in a study of blood T cell repertoires in COVID-19. Here immunoSEQ multiplex PCR was the method, and the copy in TCRdb shows in-frame clones only, minus some. The table has roughly 230,000 clones, around nine tenths seen once. The specimen sequenced was PBMCs or T cells enriched from blood (not recorded which). The receptors come from a man aged 25-45 years in a cohort exposed to, infected with or recovered from COVID-19 (not recorded which). Each CDR3 is given with its conserved first and last residue. D genes are given only for firm matches. Clone size, where shown, is once, few, many, or a class for clones that have expanded.

v_call,d_call,clone_size,j_call,cdr3_aa,cdr3_nt
TRBV28,NA,NA,TRBJ1-3,CASITGGGRSGNTIYF,TGTGCCAGCATCACGGGGGGGGGCCGCTCTGGAAACACCATATATTTT
TRBV5-1,NA,once,TRBJ1-1,CASSLATVLQTEAFF,TGCGCCAGCAGCTTGGCCACAGTACTTCAAACTGAAGCTTTCTTT
TRBV27,TRBD1,NA,TRBJ1-5,CASSVTGGNQPQHF,TGTGCCAGCAGTGTTACAGGGGGCAATCAGCCCCAGCATTTT
TRBV28,TRBD1,NA,TRBJ1-5,CASSSPQGAGQPQHF,TGTGCCAGCAGCTCCCCCCAGGGGGCAGGGCAGCCCCAGCATTTT
TRBV28,NA,NA,TRBJ2-7,CASSLGGVVSYEQYF,TGTGCCAGCAGCCTCGGAGGGGTGGTTTCCTACGAGCAGTACTTC
TRBV5-1,TRBD2,once,TRBJ2-3,CASSLSGAGDTQYF,TGCGCCAGCAGCTTAAGCGGGGCGGGAGATACGCAGTATTTT
TRBV6-2/TRBV6-3,TRBD1,NA,TRBJ2-7,CASSYTPGQGIIGTYEQYF,TGTGCCAGCAGTTACACTCCGGGACAGGGAATTATTGGCACCTACGAGCAGTACTTC
TRBV19,TRBD2,NA,TRBJ2-1,CASSGRADEQFF,TGTGCCAGTAGCGGGAGGGCTGACGAGCAGTTCTTC
TRBV5-1,NA,once,TRBJ2-1,CASTPTTTGEQFF,TGCGCCAGCACCCCAACGACTACCGGTGAGCAGTTCTTC
TRBV19,TRBD2,NA,TRBJ2-6,CASSTYSGTLSGANVLTF,TGTGCCAGTAGTACTTATAGCGGGACACTCTCTGGGGCCAACGTCCTGACTTTC
TRBV7-2,TRBD1,once,TRBJ1-1,CASSLDPGGTEAFF,TGTGCCAGCAGCTTAGACCCAGGGGGCACTGAAGCTTTCTTT
TRBV19,NA,NA,TRBJ1-1,CASSNWRGAEAFF,TGTGCCAGTAGTAACTGGCGAGGTGCTGAAGCTTTCTTT
TRBV27,NA,NA,TRBJ1-3,CASSSSTGNTIYF,TGTGCCAGCAGTTCCAGTACTGGAAACACCATATATTTT
TRBV18,TRBD2,NA,TRBJ2-7,CASSPDKGLAGYEQYF,TGTGCCAGCTCGCCTGATAAGGGACTAGCGGGATACGAGCAGTACTTC
TRBV6-4,TRBD1,NA,TRBJ1-1,CASSAGQGNTEAFF,TGTGCCAGCAGTGCTGGACAGGGGAACACTGAAGCTTTCTTT
TRBV2,NA,NA,TRBJ2-1,CASSEVASHEQFF,TGTGCCAGCAGTGAAGTGGCTAGCCATGAGCAGTTCTTC
TRBV4-1,TRBD1,NA,TRBJ1-2,CASSPGPGTGLGRRYGYTF,TGCGCCAGCAGCCCGGGCCCCGGGACAGGCCTTGGGAGGCGCTATGGCTACACCTTC
TRBV28,NA,NA,TRBJ2-5,CASSFMGDKSRTQYF,TGTGCCAGCAGTTTTATGGGGGACAAGAGTAGGACCCAGTACTTC
TRBV28,TRBD1,NA,TRBJ1-2,CASSSTGQGGYGYTF,TGTGCCAGCAGTTCTACGGGACAGGGGGGCTATGGCTACACCTTC
TRBV25-1,TRBD1,NA,TRBJ2-7,CASSVSGTARYEQYF,TGTGCCAGCAGTGTCTCCGGGACAGCGAGATACGAGCAGTACTTC
TRBV4-1,NA,NA,TRBJ1-1,CASSQDAGVWTEAFF,TGCGCCAGCAGCCAAGACGCCGGGGTTTGGACTGAAGCTTTCTTT
TRBV28,TRBD1,NA,TRBJ1-1,CASSPLDRATEAFF,TGTGCCAGCAGTCCACTGGACAGGGCCACTGAAGCTTTCTTT
TRBV11-1,NA,NA,TRBJ2-7,CASSFFSSYEQYF,TGTGCCAGCAGCTTTTTTAGCTCCTACGAGCAGTACTTC
TRBV2,TRBD1,NA,TRBJ1-4,CASRGTGSEKLFF,TGTGCCAGCAGGGGGACAGGGTCGGAAAAACTGTTTTTT
TRBV2,TRBD1,NA,TRBJ1-5,CASSTGDSNQPQHF,TGTGCCAGCAGTACAGGGGATAGCAATCAGCCCCAGCATTTT
TRBV19,TRBD2,once,TRBJ2-3,CASRGTSGADTQYF,TGTGCCAGTAGGGGGACTAGCGGTGCAGATACGCAGTATTTT
TRBV3-1/TRBV3-2,NA,NA,TRBJ1-4,CASSPGAAGWGEKLFF,TGTGCCAGCAGCCCCGGGGCGGCGGGATGGGGTGAAAAACTGTTTTTT
TRBV5-4,TRBD1,NA,TRBJ1-2,CASSLWGLQGALGYGYTF,TGTGCCAGCAGCTTGTGGGGGTTACAGGGGGCGCTTGGCTATGGCTACACCTTC
TRBV9,TRBD1,NA,TRBJ1-1,CASSVAPTGLNEAFF,TGTGCCAGCAGCGTAGCCCCGACAGGGTTGAATGAAGCTTTCTTT
TRBV7-3,NA,once,TRBJ2-1,CASSLTVSLGLLNEQFF,TGTGCCAGCAGCTTAACGGTCTCGCTTGGGCTTCTGAATGAGCAGTTCTTC
TRBV7-9,NA,NA,TRBJ1-4,CASSLGAATNEKLFF,TGTGCCAGCAGCTTGGGGGCTGCAACTAATGAAAAACTGTTTTTT
TRBV6-1,TRBD2,NA,TRBJ2-4,CASSEVSGIGDKNIQYF,TGTGCCAGCAGTGAAGTAAGCGGGATCGGTGACAAAAACATTCAGTACTTC
TRBV12-3/TRBV12-4,NA,many,TRBJ2-5,CASSLAGVETQYF,TGTGCCAGCAGTTTGGCAGGGGTGGAGACCCAGTACTTC